Below are 5 T cell receptor beta chains sequenced from a single sample in a study of PD-L1 blockade in urothelial cancer. The sample's time point: pretreatment peripheral blood. Assay used: immunoSEQ multiplex PCR; TCRdb lists only in-frame clones, some missing. The sample carries some 120,000 clones, 65% to 85% recorded once. The sample consisted of PBMCs, taken around atezolizumab (anti-PD-L1) treatment. Source of these receptors: a man aged 45 to 65 with urothelial cancer.

The chain has TRBV28 and TRBJ2-7; 9 nucleotides match TRBD1. J was trimmed by 5 bases and V by 6 bases; bases with no gene match: 11. CDR1 and CDR2 from the germline V gene are MDHEN and SYDVKM. The CDR3 is 15 residues long. This chain's CDR3 is CASRPRTGAGHEQYF. The CDR3 nucleotides read TGTGCCAGCAGGCCGCGGACAGGGGCAGGACACGAGCAGTACTTC.

This chain connects TRBV28 to TRBJ2-3, with 7 bases lining up with TRBD2. Germline assignment: CDR1 MDHEN and CDR2 SYDVKM. The CDR3 has 17 amino acids. The junction had 12 bases not matched to a gene; V was cut back by 2 bases and J by 4 bases. CDR3 nucleotide sequence: TGTGCCAGCAGTTTAAGTCTAGCGGCTCTCCGGCCAGATACGCAGTATTTT. This sequence encodes CASSLSLAALRPDTQYF.

This chain joins TRBV2 and TRBJ2-7, with 7 bases matching TRBD2. Germline V CDR1 and CDR2: SNHLY, FYNNEI. After removal of 7 bases from V and 2 bases from J, the junction contained 2 bases not matched to a gene. This CDR3 region has 12 residues. The DNA for the CDR3 is TGTGCCAGCAAGCGGGGCACCTACGAGCAGTACTTC. It codes for CASKRGTYEQYF.

DNA of the CDR3: TGTGCCACCAGCAGAGTAGGGGGGGACCTTCGGGAACTGTTTTTT. Its translation is CATSRVGGDLRELFF. This rearrangement joins TRBV15 to TRBJ1-4; maybe TRBD1 (6 bases). The CDR3 consists of 15 residues. Trimming pared 1 base from V and 12 bases from J, leaving 18 bases between. Germline-derived CDR1 and CDR2 are LNHNV and YYDKDF (reference sequence).

The chain has TRBV28 and TRBJ2-3; D possibly corresponds to TRBD2 (7 bases). This CDR3 is built from 13 residues. The germline CDR1 and CDR2 sequences are MDHEN and SYDVKM. V shed 6 bases and J shed 6 bases, with 13 bases lying between them. The CDR3 bases are TGTGCCAGCAGCAGGACGGGGGGCGATACGCAGTATTTT. Encoded protein: CASSRTGGDTQYF.